What follows is one T cell receptor (beta chain) and its context. The data derive from a study of blood T cell repertoires in COVID-19. Turning to the study itself: Collection of acute and convalescent COVID-19 samples took place in the United States, Italy and Spain. Sources were T cells, B-cell-depleted T cells, or PBMCs; the material itself was cDNA or gDNA.

Authors' methods: Counts of nucleated cells, estimated from reference gene primer amplification, were obtained. Data came from immunoSEQ multiplex PCR; TCRdb stores just in-frame clones and leaves some out. V, J and clone size are those of that table, while D and trimming were read from the DNA. The table includes some 260,000 clones, roughly 80% detected once. The TCR comes from a man older than 75 with acute or convalescent COVID-19. Specimen: peripheral blood.

The CDR3 DNA is TGTGCCAGTAGTAAGACAGGGGGAGGGGAAGCTTTCTTT. It translates to CASSKTGGGEAFF. This chain uses TRBV19 with TRBJ1-1; 9 bases agree with TRBD1. CDR3 length equals 13 residues. With V trimmed by 4 bases and J by 8 bases, 5 bases remained unmatched. Per the germline V gene, CDR1 is LNHDA and CDR2 is SQIVND (reference sequence).